Shown below are 7 T cell receptor beta chains from a single sample sequenced in a study of CXCR3-negative and CXCR3-positive naive CD8 T cells. The libraries of TRB cDNA were constructed through 5' RACE using UMI labels. After re-calling the 5' RACE reads, TCRdb lists one entry per CDR3 protein, DNA absent. The sample table sets out over 150,000 distinct CDR3 sequences. Whole-study findings and limits: Hydrophobicity was higher for TRB CDR3s found in CXCR3-positive naive cells than in CXCR3-negative naive cells.

These receptors lack a known antigen. The specimen was naive CXCR3+ CD8+ T cells from blood. Specified subset: CD45RO-CCR7+CD27+CD95- naive CD8+ T cells expressing CXCR3 (TNR3+). Receptor source: a human donor in good health. Some clones in this sample may be carry-over from other donors' samples.

The chain uses TRBV29-1 and TRBJ1-1; the D call from TCRdb, TRBD1, cannot be confirmed without DNA. This CDR3 region has 16 residues. Germline CDR1 SQVTM, CDR2 ANQGSEA. CDR3 region: CSVERGQGPGGTEAFF.

This sequence joins TRBV13 and TRBJ1-1. The CDR3 is 13 residues long. Germline CDR1 PRHDT, CDR2 FYEKMQ (reference sequence). CDR3 sequence: CASSSGRNTEAFF. The full variable domain, rest sourced from reference TRBV13 and TRBJ1-1, is AAGVIQSPRHLIKEKRETATLKCYPIPRHDTVYWYQQGPGQDPQFLISFYEKMQSDKGSIPDRFSAQQFSDYHSELNMSSLELGDSALYFCASSSGRNTEAFFGQGTRLTVV.

The chain links TRBV4-3 to TRBJ2-2; TCRdb lists TRBD1, though no DNA is available to test this call. The CDR3 is made up of 17 amino acids. In germline, CDR1 is LGHNA, CDR2 YSLEER. CDR3 amino acids: CASSQDWPGGLYGELFF.

The CDR3 here is CSARALAYTQETQYF. The genes are TRBV20-1 and TRBJ2-5; TCRdb proposes TRBD2, but this gene call is untestable without DNA. The CDR3 loop spans 15 amino acids. Germline values: CDR1 DFQATT, CDR2 SNEGSKA (reference sequence).

The rearrangement uses TRBV29-1 and TRBJ2-2. Germline-derived CDR1 and CDR2 are SQVTM and ANQGSEA. The CDR3 totals 12 residues. CDR3 region: CSVPIGTGELFF.

The V call is TRBV4-1, the J call TRBJ2-1; TCRdb outputs TRBD2, but without DNA this stays unchecked. The CDR3 has 16 residues. The germline V gene encodes CDR1 MGHRA and CDR2 YSYEKL. The CDR3 region is CASSQVGLAGGQGQFF.

The chain uses TRBV28 and TRBJ2-2; TCRdb's assignment of TRBD1 cannot be checked, as there is no DNA. The germline CDR1 and CDR2 sequences are MDHEN and SYDVKM. The length of the CDR3 is 14 residues. CDR3 loop: CAGSFTGYTGELFF.